The clone carrying this T cell receptor (beta chain) was detected only a few times. What it binds is not known. With 2 bases removed from V and 5 bases from J, the gap between germline ends came to 6 bases. The germline V gene has CDR1 MNHEY and CDR2 SVGEGT. CDR3 length: 12 residues. This sample was taken from a study of response to subunit inactivated influenza vaccine. The study's findings and limits: A suggestion made by the authors is that each seasonal influenza vaccination recruits few new T cells.

One entry per CDR3 protein results from TCRdb running MiXCR on the RT-PCR reads. Here the sample spans about 780,000 distinct CDR3 sequences, 15% to 20% being singletons. This clonotype was obtained from a man in his fifties or sixties who received an inactivated influenza vaccine. The input for sequencing was PBMCs from blood, taken less than 6 days after vaccination. The chain employs TRBV6-2 or TRBV6-3 and TRBJ1-2; unclear D gene. CDR3 residues: CASSYDSYGYTF. The CDR3 coding sequence is TGTGCCAGCAGTTACGATTCTTATGGCTACACCTTC.